Presented here are 17 T cell receptor beta chains from one specimen sequenced in a study of human T cells and chemical hapten exposure. Time point described: patch test 2, 6 weeks after DPC sensitization. Described treatment: therapeutic diphenylcyclopropenone sensitization with weekly scalp DPC. TCRdb ran MiXCR on the RACE reads and lists one entry per CDR3 protein. The sample shows hundreds of thousands of distinct CDR3 sequences, around 6% of them seen only once. Here the sequenced sample was whole blood, taken in connection with sensitization to the hapten diphenylcyclopropenone (DPC). The source of these receptors is a woman aged 18 to 35 with alopecia areata. Some clones in this sample may be carry-over from other donors' samples.

This clonotype was seen a handful of times. The CDR3 spells CASSLEGQGYTF. In DNA form, the CDR3 reads TGTGCCAGCTCACTTGAGGGTCAAGGCTACACCTTC. J is TRBJ1-2 and V is TRBV18, with D unclear. V gave up 4 bases and J gave up 8 bases, with 11 bases separating them. CDR3 size: 12 residues. Germline CDR1 and CDR2: KGHSH and LQKENI.

The chain has TRBV9 and TRBJ2-7; D is unclear. Germline-derived CDR1 and CDR2 are SGDLS and YYNGEE. Between the trimmed V and J ends, which lost 0 bases and 3 bases, there was a span of 10 bases. CDR3 size: 14 residues. The CDR3 DNA follows: TGTGCCAGCAGCGTAGGCCCGAGTTTCTACGAGCAGTACTTC. This encodes CASSVGPSFYEQYF.

This clonotype was seen only a few times. The chain has TRBV14 and TRBJ2-7; D may correspond to TRBD1 or TRBD2 (5 bases each). The ends were cut back, 4 bases at V and 1 base at J, with 11 bases in the middle. CDR1 and CDR2 from the germline V gene are SGHDN and FVKESK. The CDR3 runs 14 residues. CDR3 DNA sequence: TGTGCCAGCAGCCTGGGGACGAGGTCCTACGAGCAGTACTTC. Translating gives CASSLGTRSYEQYF.

This clonotype was observed at least ten times. V and J are TRBV6-4 and TRBJ2-2; D possibly corresponds to TRBD2 (5 bases). V was clipped by 3 bases and J by 5 bases, with 13 bases between them. CDR1 is MRHNA and CDR2 is SNTAGT in the germline V gene. The CDR3 length is 15 residues. The CDR3 DNA reads as TGTGCCAGCAGTGAATCCCGGGGTGGAACCGGGGAGCTGTTTTTT. Amino acid sequence: CASSESRGGTGELFF.

The sample holds a few counts of this clonotype. The chain recombines TRBV6-8 with TRBJ1-5; 8 nucleotides agree with TRBD1. J was trimmed by 6 bases and V by 2 bases; bases with no gene match: 9. Germline V lookup: CDR1 MNHGY, CDR2 SAAAGT. This CDR3 has 16 residues. The CDR3 is CASSYPTGVEGQPQHF. In nucleotides, the CDR3 is TGTGCCAGCAGTTACCCGACAGGGGTGGAAGGTCAGCCCCAGCATTTT.

CDR3 sequence (DNA): TGTGCCAGCAGCCTACTAGGGAGAGGAGATACGCAGTATTTT. Translating gives CASSLLGRGDTQYF. The V gene is TRBV6-5, the J gene TRBJ2-3; D perhaps matches TRBD2 (5 bases). The ends were cut back, 6 bases at V and 5 bases at J, with 15 bases in the middle. Germline CDR1 is MNHEY and CDR2 is SVGAGI. The CDR3 extends over 14 amino acids.

The chain carries TRBV10-3 and TRBJ1-1, with TRBD1 matching over 8 bases. Germline V CDR1 and CDR2: ENHRY, SYGVKD. The CDR3 runs 13 residues. With 8 bases clipped from V and 5 bases from J, the junction kept 7 bases outside the gene matches. The CDR3 region is CAIGATGGTEAFF. The CDR3, as DNA: TGTGCCATCGGTGCAACAGGGGGTACTGAAGCTTTCTTT.

Here the CDR3 DNA reads TGTGCCAGCAGCCTCTCCAGCCCATGGGGGGGAAACAATGAGCAGTTCTTC. Protein product: CASSLSSPWGGNNEQFF. The chain joins TRBV14 to TRBJ2-1; 7 nucleotides agree with TRBD2. Germline V gene data show CDR1 as SGHDN and CDR2 as FVKESK. V lost 4 bases and J lost 5; bases outside the gene matches: 14. This CDR3 has 17 residues.

This clonotype was picked up many times. The chain employs TRBV6-4 and TRBJ2-3; 10 bases are a match to TRBD2. The germline V gene encodes CDR1 MRHNA and CDR2 SNTAGT. The CDR3 contains 16 residues. The V gene end was trimmed by 0 bases and the J gene end by 2 bases; junction bases not matched to a gene: 2. In DNA, the CDR3 is TGTGCCAGCAGTGACTCAACTAGCGGGGACACAGATACGCAGTATTTT. Its protein is CASSDSTSGDTDTQYF.

This sequence joins TRBV5-1 and TRBJ2-3, with 9 nucleotides matching TRBD2. CDR3 length: 17 amino acids. V dropped 0 bases and J dropped 3; count of bases not matched to a gene: 8. The germline V gene encodes CDR1 SGHRS and CDR2 YFSETQ. The CDR3 DNA is TGCGCCAGCAGCTTGGTTGTTAGCGGGGGAGGTACAGATACGCAGTATTTT. Its protein is CASSLVVSGGGTDTQYF.

V usage is TRBV7-2 and J usage is TRBJ2-1, with D perhaps matching TRBD1 (6 bases). The CDR3 extends over 15 amino acids. V was pared by 4 bases and J by 9 bases, with 19 bases between. Germline V CDR1 and CDR2: SGHTA, FQGNSA. The CDR3 nucleotides are TGTGCCAGCAGCTCCGTTAGGTGGGGGCGCATTGAGCAGTTCTTC. It encodes CASSSVRWGRIEQFF.

J is TRBJ2-3 and V is TRBV6-5; possible D gene TRBD2, 6 bases. Germline values: CDR1 MNHEY, CDR2 SVGAGI. The CDR3 has 16 amino acids. The V end was cut by 4 bases, the J end by 6 bases, with 20 bases between. CDR3 region: CASSSMTSPPSDTQYF. In DNA form, the CDR3 reads TGTGCCAGCAGTTCCATGACTAGTCCACCGTCTGATACGCAGTATTTT.

This clonotype was observed at least ten times. The chain has TRBV7-2 and TRBJ1-1, with TRBD1 matching 10 bases. V dropped 4 bases and J dropped 11; count of bases not matched to a gene: 7. The CDR3 is 13 residues long. Germline CDR1 reads SGHTA; CDR2 reads FQGNSA. The CDR3 sequence is CASSSGQGGIAFF. The CDR3 DNA reads as TGTGCCAGCAGCTCAGGACAGGGGGGGATTGCTTTCTTT.

The rearrangement uses TRBV5-1 and TRBJ2-5, with D possibly matching TRBD1 (5 bases). V lost 0 bases and J 1 base, leaving 10 bases between the germline ends. Germline CDR1 SGHRS, CDR2 YFSETQ. The CDR3 is made up of 15 amino acids. CDR3 nucleotides: TGCGCCAGCAGCTTGGCCGGACAACTCCAAGAGACCCAGTACTTC. Its protein is CASSLAGQLQETQYF. Using reference TRBV5-1 and TRBJ2-5 for the parts outside the CDR3, the full variable domain is KAGVTQTPRYLIKTRGQQVTLSCSPISGHRSVSWYQQTPGQGLQFLFEYFSETQRNKGNFPGRFSGRQFSNSRSEMNVSTLELGDSALYLCASSLAGQLQETQYFGPGTRLLVL.

The table lists this clonotype with many counts. This chain uses TRBV25-1 with TRBJ2-6; D tentatively fits TRBD1 or TRBD2 (5 bases each). V gave up 6 bases and J gave up 0 bases, with 18 bases separating them. The CDR3 is 18 amino acids. The germline gives CDR1 MGHDK, CDR2 SYGVNS. The CDR3 protein is CASRPPGGPSSGANVLTF. The CDR3 nucleotides are TGTGCCAGCAGGCCCCCTGGGGGACCGAGCTCTGGGGCCAACGTCCTGACTTTC.

V usage is TRBV5-1 and J usage is TRBJ2-7; D may be TRBD1 or TRBD2 (5 bases each). The germline V gene has CDR1 SGHRS and CDR2 YFSETQ. The germline V and J ends were trimmed by 3 bases and 4 bases, with 23 bases remaining between them. This CDR3 has 17 residues. The chain's CDR3 is CASSSQPALEGNYEQYF. DNA for the CDR3: TGCGCCAGCAGCTCACAACCGGCACTTGAGGGGAATTACGAGCAGTACTTC.

DNA of the CDR3: TGTGCCAGCAGCGGGGGACTGGTCCCCTACGAGCAGTACTTC. Protein product: CASSGGLVPYEQYF. This chain uses TRBV7-9 with TRBJ2-7; tentative D call: TRBD2 (6 bases). Germline V gene data show CDR1 as SEHNR and CDR2 as FQNEAQ (reference sequence). This CDR3 region has 14 residues. V dropped 5 bases and J dropped 2 bases, with 13 bases sitting between them.